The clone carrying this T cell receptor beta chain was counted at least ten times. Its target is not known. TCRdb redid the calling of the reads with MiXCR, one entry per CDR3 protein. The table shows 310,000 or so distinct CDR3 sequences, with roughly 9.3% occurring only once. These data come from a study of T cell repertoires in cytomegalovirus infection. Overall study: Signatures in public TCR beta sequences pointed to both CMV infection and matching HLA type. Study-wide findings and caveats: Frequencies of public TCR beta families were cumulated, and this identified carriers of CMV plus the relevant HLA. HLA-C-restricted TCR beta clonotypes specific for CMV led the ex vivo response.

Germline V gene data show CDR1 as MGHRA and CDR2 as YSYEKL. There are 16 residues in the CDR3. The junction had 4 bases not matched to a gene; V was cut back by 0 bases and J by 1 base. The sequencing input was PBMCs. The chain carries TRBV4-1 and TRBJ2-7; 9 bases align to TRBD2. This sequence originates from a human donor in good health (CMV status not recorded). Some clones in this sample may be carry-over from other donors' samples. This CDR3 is CASSQEQRGVSYEQYF. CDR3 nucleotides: TGCGCCAGCAGCCAAGAACAGCGGGGGGTATCCTACGAGCAGTACTTC.